This TCR beta chain was observed in a study of identical twins. Through template switching, a universal primer site was introduced, and the cDNA contained unique molecular identifiers. TCRdb called the 5' RACE reads again in MiXCR, with one record for every CDR3 protein. This sample carries 400,000 or so distinct CDR3 sequences, approximately 9.1% of them seen once, and the ten largest clones take more than 8%. The CDR3 totals 15 residues. V lost 5 bases and J lost 3, with 16 bases in between. Germline CDR1 is SGHVS and CDR2 is FNYEAQ. Points from the study as a whole: Part of the zero-insertion signal could reflect confounding by invariant MAIT and iNKT cells. Within beta out-of-frame sequences, the excess sharing observed between twins was weaker.

On this clonotype: Its target is not known.

This clonotype was obtained from a woman between 45 and 65 years old in good health. Sequencing used naive T cells sorted from blood. V is TRBV7-6 and J is TRBJ1-1; D not resolved. The DNA for the CDR3 is TGTGCCAGCAGCCAGGCGGTTGGTTGGGACACTGAAGCTTTCTTT. Encoded protein: CASSQAVGWDTEAFF.